This is a list of T cell receptor beta chains from one sample in a study of T cell changes during pregnancy in multiple sclerosis. Repertoires were generated with immunoSEQ multiplex PCR, while TCRdb's copy carries only in-frame clones and drops some. The sample lists 30,000 to 50,000 clones, about 91% seen once, with 0.75% to 0.85% in the top ten. Here the sequenced sample was CD4+ T cells from peripheral blood mononuclear cells, taken in the third trimester of pregnancy. These receptors all come from a female donor with multiple sclerosis, enrolled in a pregnancy study. Both conserved end residues are part of each CDR3. Fields, in order: D gene, V gene, CDR3 protein. The D gene is left open where the match is weak.

D: NA; V: TRBV5-1; CDR3: CASSLSGEETQYF
D: TRBD2; V: TRBV11-2; CDR3: CASSLLAGAQNEQFF
D: TRBD1; V: TRBV18; CDR3: CASSPPGTGRRSSYEQYF
D: TRBD2; V: TRBV19; CDR3: CASSMGSGRTDTQYF
D: TRBD1; V: TRBV5-6; CDR3: CASSLGDRAAGYTF
D: NA; V: TRBV11-2; CDR3: CASSLGLQETQYF
D: NA; V: TRBV7-2; CDR3: CASSPTHVFEETQYF
D: NA; V: TRBV7-2; CDR3: CASSLVHTRYDPF
D: TRBD1; V: TRBV5-1; CDR3: CASSSQTGNYGYTF
D: TRBD1; V: TRBV7-6; CDR3: CASSFSPGTGVTGELFF
D: NA; V: TRBV7-9; CDR3: CASSPGQRHDEKLFF
D: NA; V: TRBV27; CDR3: CASSFNTGNQPQHF
D: NA; V: TRBV6-5; CDR3: CASSYSEASGANVLTF
D: TRBD1; V: TRBV19; CDR3: CASRTTGGGGYEQYF
D: NA; V: TRBV7-2; CDR3: CASSLSYRDTQAFF
D: TRBD2; V: TRBV12-5; CDR3: CASGLGVAGGMETQYF
D: NA; V: TRBV5-1; CDR3: CASRTGGSAFQETQYF